The T cell receptor beta chain under discussion was sequenced for a study of shared T cell receptors in the human thymus. The method was immunoSEQ multiplex PCR; TCRdb's version includes in-frame clones alone and lacks a portion of them. The sample consists of almost 550,000 clones, around three quarters of them appearing once. This clone appeared a few times. A further study also used this sample, focusing on human thymus T cells. That work states: The sample donors, healthy Finnish infants, were having corrective surgery for congenital heart defects. Thymic material originated from resections removed in the course of corrective heart surgery. What appeared biased in thymic and blood repertoires was the usage of V and J genes. Reports from related research described highly overlapping thymic repertoires among unrelated individuals.

The TCR was taken from a boy in the first two years of life with a congenital heart defect. The sequenced material came from thymocytes.

CDR3 sequence reads: CATSRDIGDEQYF. For the CDR3, the DNA is TGTGCCACCAGCAGAGATATCGGGGACGAGCAGTACTTC. The chain links TRBV15 to TRBJ2-7; possibly TRBD2 for D (5 bases). V was trimmed by 0 bases and J by 5 bases, leaving 8 bases between them. This CDR3 has 13 amino acids. CDR1 is LNHNV and CDR2 is YYDKDF in the germline V gene (reference sequence).